This entry lists 13 T cell receptor beta chains sequenced from one sample in a study of blood T cells in healthy people across ages (dated by TCRdb to about 2015). Library method: 5' RACE. Instrument used: Illumina HiSeq 2500. A second PCR of about 6 to 11 cycles was performed with a sample-barcoded 5' primer and a J-beta primer mix. The public reads were reprocessed in TCRdb via fastp at Q25 and MiXCR, keeping in-frame beta chains. Rows are unified per CDR3 protein, each entry keeping the most common DNA and genes. The sample data list about 1.7 million distinct CDR3 sequences, and about 28% of these were observed just once. Clones ranked in the top ten supply less than 9.5% of the sample. The sample comprised blood. These receptors came from a woman aged 25 to 39 in good health.

This clonotype was seen many times. This chain connects TRBV11-2 to TRBJ2-7, with D perhaps matching TRBD1 (5 bases). Germline loops: CDR1 SGHAT, CDR2 FQNNGV. V lost 2 bases and J lost 2, with 16 bases in between. The CDR3 sequence is 16 residues long. CDR3 residues: CASSLLETATTYEQYF. CDR3 nucleotide sequence: TGTGCCAGCAGCTTATTGGAGACAGCAACCACCTACGAGCAGTACTTC.

This clonotype has only a few counts. The chain uses TRBV5-1 and TRBJ2-1; 10 bases match TRBD2. CDR3 length: 16 residues. Losses at the gene ends were 4 bases for V and 12 bases for J; bases not matched to a gene: 16. CDR1 SGHRS and CDR2 YFSETQ come from the germline V gene. The CDR3 spells CASSVTSGGAIHGQFF. CDR3 in DNA: TGCGCCAGCAGCGTAACGAGCGGGGGGGCTATACATGGGCAGTTCTTC.

This clonotype was found many times. Germline is not matched at one junction end, which may reflect a read error. V gene TRBV5-1 combines with J gene TRBJ2-3, with a possible D match to TRBD2 (6 bases). The CDR3 extends over 14 amino acids. CDR1 is SGHRS, CDR2 YFSETQ, per germline. In DNA form, the CDR3 reads TGTGCCAGCAGTTCCGGGGAGGGCACAGATACGCAGTATTTT. Its translation: CASSSGEGTDTQYF. The full variable domain, rest sourced from reference TRBV5-1 and TRBJ2-3, is KAGVTQTPRYLIKTRGQQVTLSCSPISGHRSVSWYQQTPGQGLQFLFEYFSETQRNKGNFPGRFSGRQFSNSRSEMNVSTLELGDSALYLCASSSGEGTDTQYFGPGTRLTVL.

This clonotype appeared many times. The chain combines TRBV7-9 with TRBJ2-1; 7 positions agree with TRBD2. Germline V gene lookup returns CDR1 SEHNR and CDR2 FQNEAQ (reference sequence). The CDR3 runs to 15 residues. V dropped 5 bases and J dropped 4; count of bases not matched to a gene: 8. The CDR3 region is CASSPQRGLYNEQFF. As DNA, the CDR3 is TGTGCCAGCAGCCCTCAAAGGGGACTATACAATGAGCAGTTCTTC. Drawing the rest from reference TRBV7-9 and TRBJ2-1, the complete variable domain is DTGVSQNPRHKITKRGQNVTFRCDPISEHNRLYWYRQTLGQGPEFLTYFQNEAQLEKSRLLSDRFSAERPKGSFSTLEIQRTEQGDSAMYLCASSPQRGLYNEQFFGPGTRLTVL.

This chain uses TRBV7-9 with TRBJ2-3, with TRBD2 identical over 9 bases. CDR1 SEHNR and CDR2 FQNEAQ come from the germline V gene (reference sequence). The CDR3 contains 17 residues. Trimming cost V 4 bases and J 3 bases; bases outside gene matches: 11. In nucleotides, the CDR3 is TGTGCCAGCAGCTCCTCCCTGGCGGGGGGGTTGACAGATACGCAGTATTTT. Translated, it gives CASSSSLAGGLTDTQYF.

This clonotype has just a few counts. The gene calls are TRBV7-9 and TRBJ1-5; D is possibly TRBD1 (6 bases). V lost 4 bases and J 10 bases, leaving 17 bases between the germline ends. The CDR3 has 14 residues. Germline V gene data show CDR1 as SEHNR and CDR2 as FQNEAQ (reference sequence). The CDR3 sequence: CASSSDRISGPQHF. For the CDR3, the DNA is TGTGCCAGCAGCTCGGACAGAATATCAGGTCCCCAGCATTTT.

The V call is TRBV25-1, the J call TRBJ2-1, with TRBD2 matching over 9 bases. V lost 7 bases to trimming and J lost 8 bases; unmatched junction nucleotides: 9. The length of the CDR3 is 14 residues. CDR1 is MGHDK, CDR2 SYGVNS, per germline. CDR3 region: CASKGLAGYDEQFF. CDR3 DNA sequence: TGTGCCAGCAAAGGGCTAGCGGGATACGATGAGCAGTTCTTC.

This clonotype has a handful of counts. This chain connects TRBV6-5 to TRBJ1-6, with 10 bases matching TRBD1. V dropped 2 bases and J dropped 2; count of bases not matched to a gene: 6. Germline lookup yields CDR1 MNHEY and CDR2 SVGAGI. The CDR3 length is 18 residues. CDR3 bases: TGTGCCAGCAGTTACCCCCGGGACAGGGGAACCTATAATTCACCCCTCCACTTT. Its protein is CASSYPRDRGTYNSPLHF.

There are a few counts of this clonotype. This chain links TRBV20-1 with TRBJ2-3; no clear D gene. The CDR3 is 11 residues long. The V end lost 5 bases, the J end lost 4 bases, and 7 bases lay between the germline ends. Germline V gene lookup returns CDR1 DFQATT and CDR2 SNEGSKA (reference sequence). In DNA, the CDR3 is TGCAGTGCTCGGTTGGCAGATACGCAGTATTTT. Its translation: CSARLADTQYF.

This clonotype was picked up many times. The chain links TRBV6-5 to TRBJ2-7; perhaps TRBD1 as D (6 bases). Germline lookup yields CDR1 MNHEY and CDR2 SVGAGI. This CDR3 spans 14 amino acids. The V and J ends lost 4 bases and 2 bases respectively, with 12 bases between them. CDR3 amino acids: CASSSPRTAYEQYF. Written as DNA, the CDR3 is TGTGCCAGCAGTTCTCCGAGGACAGCCTACGAGCAGTACTTC.

The chain uses TRBV7-7 and TRBJ2-5; D may match TRBD1 or TRBD2 (5 bases each). Germline CDR1 reads SSHAT; CDR2 reads FNYEAQ (reference sequence). V lost 5 bases and J lost 9, with 22 bases in between. The CDR3 covers 15 residues. CDR3 protein: CASSADRGPEKSQYF. The CDR3 DNA reads as TGTGCCAGCAGCGCCGACAGAGGGCCGGAGAAGTCCCAGTACTTC.

This clonotype was found a few times. The chain couples TRBV9 to TRBJ2-3; D is undetermined. V was clipped by 0 bases and J by 6 bases, with 11 bases between them. Per the germline V gene, CDR1 is SGDLS and CDR2 is YYNGEE. The CDR3 is 14 residues long. Here the CDR3 reads CASSVEGISDTQYF. The CDR3 coding sequence is TGTGCCAGCAGCGTAGAAGGTATTTCGGATACGCAGTATTTT.

This clonotype appeared many times. This chain links TRBV12-5 with TRBJ2-5, with 9 bases lining up with TRBD1. V shed 2 bases, J shed 1 base, and the junction held 2 bases outside the gene matches. CDR1 is LGHNT, CDR2 FRNRAP, per germline. This CDR3 has 15 residues. CDR3 DNA: TGTGCTAGTGGTTTGTACAGGGGGCGCCAAGAGACCCAGTACTTC. It yields the protein CASGLYRGRQETQYF.